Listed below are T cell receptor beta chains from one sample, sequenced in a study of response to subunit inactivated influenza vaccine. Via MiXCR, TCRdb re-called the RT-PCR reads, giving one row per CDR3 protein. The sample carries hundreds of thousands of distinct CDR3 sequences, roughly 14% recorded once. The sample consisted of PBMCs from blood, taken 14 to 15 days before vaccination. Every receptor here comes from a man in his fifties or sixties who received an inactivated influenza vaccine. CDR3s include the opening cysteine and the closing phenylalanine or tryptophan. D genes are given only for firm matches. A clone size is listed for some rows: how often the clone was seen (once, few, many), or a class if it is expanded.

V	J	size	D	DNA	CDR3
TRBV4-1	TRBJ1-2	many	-	TGCGCCAGCAGCCAAGGGTCAGGGGCTGGCGGCTACACCTTC	CASSQGSGAGGYTF
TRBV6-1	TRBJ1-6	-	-	TGTGCCAGCAGTGAAGGTGTTAATTCACCCCTCCACTTT	CASSEGVNSPLHF
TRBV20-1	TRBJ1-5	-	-	TGCAGTGCTAGAGATCCGAGGGGGGGTAGCAATCAGCCCCAGCATTTT	CSARDPRGGSNQPQHF
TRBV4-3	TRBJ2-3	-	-	TGCGCCAGCAGCCAAGGGACCACCACAAATACGCAGTATTTT	CASSQGTTTNTQYF
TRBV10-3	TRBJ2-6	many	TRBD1	TGTGCCCCGGGGACAGGAGTTGTCCACTCTGGGGCCAACGTCCTGACTTTC	CAPGTGVVHSGANVLTF
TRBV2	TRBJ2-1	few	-	TGTGCCAGCAGCCGACAGTCCACCATCCATGAGCAGTTCTTC	CASSRQSTIHEQFF
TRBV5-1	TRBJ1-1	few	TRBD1	TGCGCCAGCAGCTCGACAGGGGAAGCTGAAGCTTTCTTT	CASSSTGEAEAFF
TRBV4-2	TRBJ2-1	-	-	TGTGCCAGCAGCCAAGATCCTGGAGACAATGAGCAGTTCTTC	CASSQDPGDNEQFF
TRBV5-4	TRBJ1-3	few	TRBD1	TGTGCCAGCAGCTGGGGACCGGGACAGGGTACTGGAAACACCATATATTTT	CASSWGPGQGTGNTIYF
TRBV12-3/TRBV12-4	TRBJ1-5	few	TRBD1	TGTGCCAGCAGGCAGGGGGCTCAGCCCCAGCATTTT	CASRQGAQPQHF
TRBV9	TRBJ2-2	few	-	TGTGCCAGCAGCGTGACCCGATCGGGACAGAACACCGGGGAGCTGTTTTTT	CASSVTRSGQNTGELFF
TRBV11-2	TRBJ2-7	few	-	TGTGCCAGCAGCTTATTTAGTCGGGAGTTTCGAGGCTCCTACGAGCAGTACTTC	CASSLFSREFRGSYEQYF
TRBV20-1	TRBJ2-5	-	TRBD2	TGCAGTGCGACAACTAGCGGGGGTGGGGGAGAGACCCAGTACTTC	CSATTSGGGGETQYF
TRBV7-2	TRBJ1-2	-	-	TGTGCCAGCAGCCCTTCCTCCCAAAACTATGGCTACACCTTC	CASSPSSQNYGYTF
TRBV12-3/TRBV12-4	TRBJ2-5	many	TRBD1	TGTGCCAGCAGTATCGGACAGGGCGGCGAGACCCAGTACTTC	CASSIGQGGETQYF
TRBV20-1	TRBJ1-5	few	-	TGCAGTGCTAGAGATCCTTACAGGGCCGGCAATCAGCCCCAGCATTTT	CSARDPYRAGNQPQHF
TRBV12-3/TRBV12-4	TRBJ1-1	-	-	TGTGCCAGCAGCCCAGGGCCGGGTGAAGCTTTCTTT	CASSPGPGEAFF
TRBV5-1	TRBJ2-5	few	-	TGCGCCAGCAGCTGGAGGACGGGGGAGACCCAGTACTTC	CASSWRTGETQYF
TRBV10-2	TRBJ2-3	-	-	TGCGCCAGCAGTGGGATGTTATCCACAGATACGCAGTATTTT	CASSGMLSTDTQYF
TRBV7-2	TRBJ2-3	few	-	TGTGCCAGCAGCCCCGACCTTATTGGGGCCGGCACAGATACGCAGTATTTT	CASSPDLIGAGTDTQYF
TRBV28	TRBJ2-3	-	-	TGTGCCAGCAGTAGGGCGGGTCCCTCAGATACGCAGTATTTT	CASSRAGPSDTQYF
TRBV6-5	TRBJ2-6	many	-	TGTGCCAGCAGTTATTCTGTAAGCTCGGCTGGGGCCAACGTCCTGACTTTC	CASSYSVSSAGANVLTF
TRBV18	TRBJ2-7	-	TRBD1	TGTGCCAGCTCACCTCGGACAGGGGGCTCCTACGAGCAGTACTTC	CASSPRTGGSYEQYF
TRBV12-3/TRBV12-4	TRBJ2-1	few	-	TGTGCCAGCACCTACCCCGGGATGCCCCAGTTCTTC	CASTYPGMPQFF
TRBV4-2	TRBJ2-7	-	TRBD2	TGTGCCAGCAGCCAAGAAAGCGGGAGGGTTTACGAGCAGTACTTC	CASSQESGRVYEQYF
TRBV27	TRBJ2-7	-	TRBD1	TGTGCCAGCAGTATCGGACAGGGGCGAACCTACGAGCAGTACTTC	CASSIGQGRTYEQYF
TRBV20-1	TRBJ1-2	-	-	TGCAGTGCTAGAGATGTCGGGAATGGTGGCTACACCTTC	CSARDVGNGGYTF
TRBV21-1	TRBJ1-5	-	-	TGTGCCAGCGCCCGAGGTGGCCAGGGGGCTCAGCCCCAGCATTTT	CASARGGQGAQPQHF
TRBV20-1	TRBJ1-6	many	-	TGCAGTGCTAGCCCTTCCGGGTTCCTTAATTCACCCCTCCACTTT	CSASPSGFLNSPLHF
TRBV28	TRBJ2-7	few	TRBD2	TGTGCCAGCAGTTTCGAACTGGTACTAGCGGGGGGCGAGCAGTACTTC	CASSFELVLAGGEQYF
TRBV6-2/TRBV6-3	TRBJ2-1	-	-	TGTGCCAGCAGTTGGACAGTTGGATACAATGAGCAGTTCTTC	CASSWTVGYNEQFF
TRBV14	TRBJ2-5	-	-	TGTGCCAGCAGCCAATTTAGGGGAGAGACCCAGTACTTC	CASSQFRGETQYF
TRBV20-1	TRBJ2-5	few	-	TGCAGTGCTTCAGTCCCGGCAGGGACCCAGTACTTC	CSASVPAGTQYF
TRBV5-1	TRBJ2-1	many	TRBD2	TGCGCCAGCAGCCGCGGACTAGCGGGAGGGCCCATATCATCCTACAATGAGCAGTTCTTC	CASSRGLAGGPISSYNEQFF
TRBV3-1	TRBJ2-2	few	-	TGTGCCAGCAGCCAAGATCAGGGACATGCGTTCACCGGGGAGCTGTTTTTT	CASSQDQGHAFTGELFF
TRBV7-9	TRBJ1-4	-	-	TGTGCCAGCAGCCCCGGGCAGGGCCATAATGAAAAACTGTTTTTT	CASSPGQGHNEKLFF
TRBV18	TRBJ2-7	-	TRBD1	TGTGCCAGCTCACCACAGGGGGCTGGCGAGCAGTACTTC	CASSPQGAGEQYF
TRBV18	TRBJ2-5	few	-	TGTGCCAGCTCACCGGCGGCAGGGCAAGAGACCCAGTACTTC	CASSPAAGQETQYF
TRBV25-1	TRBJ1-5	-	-	TGTGCCAGCAGCAGAGGGGGAGGCCAGCCCCAGCATTTT	CASSRGGGQPQHF
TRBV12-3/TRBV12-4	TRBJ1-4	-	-	TGTGCCAGCAGGGCGGACGCACATGACAAACTGTTTTTT	CASRADAHDKLFF
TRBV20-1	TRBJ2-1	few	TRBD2	TGCAGTGCTAGAGTGAGGGCTAGCGGCTACTACAATGAGCAGTTCTTC	CSARVRASGYYNEQFF
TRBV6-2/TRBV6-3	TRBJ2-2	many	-	TGTGCCATCCACACCAGGAACACCGGGGAGCTGTTTTTT	CAIHTRNTGELFF
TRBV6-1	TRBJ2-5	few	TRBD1	TGTGCCAGCAGCGTCCTGGGACAGGGGTTCCAAGAGACCCAGTACTTC	CASSVLGQGFQETQYF
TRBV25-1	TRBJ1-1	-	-	TGTGCCAGCAGTGCTAATGTAGGCACTGAAGCTTTCTTT	CASSANVGTEAFF
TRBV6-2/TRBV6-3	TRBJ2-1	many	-	TGTGCCATCAGGGGAGCGGGTGTGTACAATGAGCAGTTCTTC	CAIRGAGVYNEQFF
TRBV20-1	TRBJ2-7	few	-	TGCAGCGCCTGGGACTCAAGCTCCTACGAGCAGTACTTC	CSAWDSSSYEQYF
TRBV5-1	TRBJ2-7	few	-	TGCGCCAGCAGCTTGGGCTCCCAGGGTTCCTACGAGCAGTACTTC	CASSLGSQGSYEQYF
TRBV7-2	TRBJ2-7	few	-	TGTGCCAGCAGCCCAACGCGGAGCTCCTACGAGCAGTACTTC	CASSPTRSSYEQYF
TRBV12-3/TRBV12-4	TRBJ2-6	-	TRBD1	TGTGCCAGCAGCCGCAGGACAGGGCCCGGGGCCAACGTCCTGACTTTC	CASSRRTGPGANVLTF
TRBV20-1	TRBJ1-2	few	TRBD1	TGCAGTGCTAGAGGCAGGACAGGGGGCGCAAATGGCTACACCTTC	CSARGRTGGANGYTF
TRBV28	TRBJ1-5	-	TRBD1	TGTGCCAGCAGTTCCTCCGGGACAGGGGTTCGGCCCCAGCATTTT	CASSSSGTGVRPQHF
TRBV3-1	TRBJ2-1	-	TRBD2	TGTGCCAGCAGCAAAAGCGGGGGGTCTAATGAGCAGTTCTTC	CASSKSGGSNEQFF